The 16 T cell receptor beta chains presented below share a single source sample, sequenced in a study of cytomegalovirus exposure and HLA in healthy donors (dated by TCRdb to between 2016 and 2019). The method was the immunoSEQ multiplex PCR assay. The multiplex PCR relied on a mix of 60 forward primers for TCR Vbeta segments and 13 reverse primers for TCR Jbeta segments. As stored in TCRdb, this immuneACCESS dataset retains in-frame rearrangements with V and J assigned. A fraction of the clones does not appear; measured against another copy, unresolved V genes explain less than half of the discrepancy, and the remainder lacks a known reason. The table for this sample lists 100,000 or so clones; around 15% of them were counted only once. The ten largest account for around 0.9% of the sample. The source material was PBMCs. The receptor source for this set is a female donor in good health and CMV-seronegative.

The chain recombines TRBV29-1 with TRBJ2-5; 8 nucleotides match TRBD2. V shed 6 bases, J shed 5 bases, and the junction held 8 bases outside the gene matches. Looked up from germline, CDR1 is SQVTM and CDR2 is ANQGSEA. CDR3 length: 13 amino acids. The CDR3 loop is CSVGAGVGETQYF. The DNA of the CDR3 is TGCAGCGTAGGAGCGGGAGTTGGTGAGACCCAGTACTTC.

The V call is TRBV7-9, the J call TRBJ1-2, with TRBD1 identical over 10 bases. The CDR3 covers 15 residues. Germline lookup yields CDR1 SEHNR and CDR2 FQNEAQ (reference sequence). The V segment lost 1 base and the J segment 7 bases; nucleotides outside the gene matches: 6. CDR3 in DNA: TGTGCCAGCAGCTTAGACCGACAGGGGGCGGGTGGCTACACCTTC. The encoded protein is CASSLDRQGAGGYTF.

This chain uses TRBV27 with TRBJ2-5, with D perhaps matching TRBD2 (6 bases). Trimming cost V 6 bases and J 4 bases, with 15 bases left between them. The CDR3 is 14 amino acids. Germline-derived CDR1 and CDR2 are MNHEY and SMNVEV (reference sequence). CDR3 sequence: CASREGLMRETQYF. CDR3 sequence (DNA): TGTGCCAGCAGGGAGGGCCTTATGCGAGAGACCCAGTACTTC.

The J gene is TRBJ2-3, the V gene TRBV15; 12 bases fit TRBD2. V was clipped by 4 bases and J by 7 bases; unmatched bases: 6. Per the germline V gene, CDR1 is LNHNV and CDR2 is YYDKDF (reference sequence). CDR3 length equals 15 residues. This chain's CDR3 is CATSISSGRAYTQYF. CDR3 DNA: TGTGCCACCAGCATCTCTAGCGGGAGGGCCTATACGCAGTATTTT.

This clone was observed a handful of times. The chain employs TRBV30 and TRBJ1-1; D is possibly TRBD1 (5 bases). Trimming removed 4 bases from V and 4 bases from J, with 22 bases in between. The CDR3 totals 16 residues. CDR1 and CDR2 (germline): GTSNPN, SVGIG (reference sequence). The CDR3 DNA reads as TGTGCCTGGATCGCCAACCAGCAGGGATCTTCCACTGAAGCTTTCTTT. Translating gives CAWIANQQGSSTEAFF.

There are a few counts of this clone. J is TRBJ2-7 and V is TRBV27, with D maybe TRBD2 (7 bases). This CDR3 spans 14 amino acids. In germline, CDR1 is MNHEY, CDR2 SMNVEV (reference sequence). Trimming shortened V by 2 bases and J by 1 base, and 9 bases separated the two germline ends. CDR3 in DNA: TGTGCCAGCAGTTTAGAGGGGGGGTCCTACGAGCAGTACTTC. This gives the protein CASSLEGGSYEQYF.

This sequence joins TRBV9 and TRBJ2-7; weak D call: TRBD2 (5 bases). The CDR3 is 14 amino acids. Germline-derived CDR1 and CDR2 are SGDLS and YYNGEE. V was clipped by 3 bases and J by 6 bases, with 16 bases between them. As DNA, the CDR3 is TGTGCCAGCAGCGGCCGACACCGCGAGGGCGAGCAGTACTTC. The encoded protein is CASSGRHREGEQYF.

The chain is built from TRBV6-4 and TRBJ2-1, with D unclear. Germline loops: CDR1 MRHNA, CDR2 SNTAGT. V lost 3 bases and J 3 bases, leaving 6 bases between the germline ends. This CDR3 contains 13 residues. CDR3 in amino acids: CASSDRVYNEQFF. The CDR3 DNA is TGTGCCAGCAGTGATCGGGTCTACAATGAGCAGTTCTTC.

This clone was picked up a small number of times. The gene calls are TRBV13 and TRBJ2-5; 10 bases are a match to TRBD2. After removal of 4 bases from V and 5 bases from J, the junction contained 7 bases not matched to a gene. Germline assignment: CDR1 PRHDT and CDR2 FYEKMQ (reference sequence). CDR3 length: 15 amino acids. This CDR3 is CASSSSGGAVETQYF. The CDR3 DNA reads as TGTGCCAGCAGCTCGAGCGGGGGGGCCGTGGAGACCCAGTACTTC.

J is TRBJ2-1 and V is TRBV6-1, with D possibly TRBD1 on 5 matching bases. The germline V gene has CDR1 MNHNS and CDR2 SASEGT. The V and J ends lost 3 bases and 3 bases respectively, with 9 bases between them. The CDR3 has 14 residues. The DNA for the CDR3 is TGTGCCAGCAGTGATACAGGTTTCTACAATGAGCAGTTCTTC. It encodes CASSDTGFYNEQFF.

The V call is TRBV6-5, the J call TRBJ2-3, with 12 bases that match TRBD2. V shed 6 bases, J shed 7 bases, and the junction held 8 bases outside the gene matches. CDR1 is MNHEY and CDR2 is SVGAGI in the germline V gene. CDR3 length: 15 amino acids. The DNA of the CDR3 is TGTGCCAGCAGGCACGGGACTAGCGGGCGCCATACGCAGTATTTT. Translating gives CASRHGTSGRHTQYF.

The genes are TRBV11-2 and TRBJ2-1; 11 nucleotides align to TRBD2. The CDR3 spans 16 residues. V gave up 7 bases and J gave up 8 bases; unmatched junction bases: 13. The germline gives CDR1 SGHAT, CDR2 FQNNGV. CDR3 in DNA: TGTGCCAGCATCCCCTATACTAGCGGGAGATTTGATGAGCAGTTCTTC. Its protein product is CASIPYTSGRFDEQFF.

This clone appeared a few times. This chain connects TRBV7-2 to TRBJ1-3, with 7 bases aligning to TRBD1. With V trimmed by 1 base and J by 1 base, 7 bases remained unmatched. In germline, CDR1 is SGHTA, CDR2 FQGNSA. The length of the CDR3 is 17 residues. CDR3 loop: CASSLGWAGGSGNTIYF. The CDR3 DNA is TGTGCCAGCAGCTTAGGTTGGGCAGGGGGATCTGGAAACACCATATATTTT. Using reference TRBV7-2 and TRBJ1-3 for the parts outside the CDR3, the full variable domain is GAGVSQSPSNKVTEKGKDVELRCDPISGHTALYWYRQSLGQGLEFLIYFQGNSAPDKSGLPSDRFSAERTGGSVSTLTIQRTQQEDSAVYLCASSLGWAGGSGNTIYFGEGSWLTVV.

This clone has a handful of counts. This chain connects TRBV5-1 to TRBJ2-5; D may be TRBD2 (5 bases). The V and J ends lost 0 bases and 5 bases respectively, with 17 bases between them. Looked up from germline, CDR1 is SGHRS and CDR2 is YFSETQ. The length of the CDR3 is 16 residues. The DNA for the CDR3 is TGCGCCAGCAGCTTGGGTAGCGCCGGGTTAGGGGAGACCCAGTACTTC. This codes for CASSLGSAGLGETQYF. Together with reference TRBV5-1 and TRBJ2-5, the CDR3 gives the full variable domain: KAGVTQTPRYLIKTRGQQVTLSCSPISGHRSVSWYQQTPGQGLQFLFEYFSETQRNKGNFPGRFSGRQFSNSRSEMNVSTLELGDSALYLCASSLGSAGLGETQYFGPGTRLLVL.

This clone was picked up a small number of times. V gene TRBV6-4 combines with J gene TRBJ2-5; D is uncertain. The CDR3 is 11 residues long. Looked up from germline, CDR1 is MRHNA and CDR2 is SNTAGT. Deletions cut 4 bases from V and 9 bases from J, with 9 bases between. The CDR3: CASSGLRAQYF. In DNA form, the CDR3 reads TGTGCCAGCAGTGGTCTTCGAGCCCAGTACTTC.

This clone was recorded a few times. The CDR3 nucleotides are TGTGCCAGCAGCCTTAGCGGGAGGGCCGGGGAGCAGTACTTC. Translation: CASSLSGRAGEQYF. The chain combines TRBV9 with TRBJ2-7; 11 bases align to TRBD2. The V segment lost 4 bases and the J segment 7 bases; nucleotides outside the gene matches: 7. CDR1 is SGDLS, CDR2 YYNGEE, per germline. The CDR3 is made up of 14 amino acids. The variable domain in full, with the rest retrieved from reference TRBV9 and TRBJ2-7, is DSGVTQTPKHLITATGQRVTLRCSPRSGDLSVYWYQQSLDQGLQFLIQYYNGEERAKGNILERFSAQQFPDLHSELNLSSLELGDSALYFCASSLSGRAGEQYFGPGTRLTVT.